These 6 T cell receptor beta chains were sequenced from one sample in a study of blood T cell repertoires in COVID-19. Sequencing was performed with immunoSEQ multiplex PCR; in TCRdb, only in-frame clones are kept and a portion is missing. The profile shows about 240,000 clones, around 89% of them singletons. The sequenced sample was PBMCs or T cells enriched from blood (not recorded which). These receptors were taken from a woman aged 25 to 39 who had recovered from COVID-19.

The genes are TRBV5-1 and TRBJ1-1, with 8 bases identical to TRBD1. CDR3 length: 14 residues. The J segment lost 4 bases and the V segment lost 4 bases, leaving 6 bases of the junction unmatched. Germline V gene data show CDR1 as SGHRS and CDR2 as YFSETQ. The CDR3 sequence: CASSLTGVGTEAFF. Here the CDR3 DNA reads TGCGCCAGCAGCCTGACAGGGGTGGGCACTGAAGCTTTCTTT.

The CDR3 DNA reads as TGTGCCAGCAGCTTAGGGACAAGCTACGAGCAGTACTTC. It is translated as CASSLGTSYEQYF. This chain uses TRBV11-3 with TRBJ2-7; maybe TRBD1 (5 bases). Germline V gene sequence: CDR1 SGHNT, CDR2 YENEEA. The CDR3 loop spans 13 amino acids. The V gene lost 1 base and the J gene lost 3 bases, with 7 bases spanning the gap.

The gene calls are TRBV11-2 and TRBJ1-2; a weak D match, TRBD1 (6 bases). V was pared by 4 bases and J by 4 bases, with 13 bases between. Germline-derived CDR1 and CDR2 are SGHAT and FQNNGV. The CDR3 runs 14 residues. This chain's CDR3 is CASSSIGTTYGYTF. In DNA form, the CDR3 reads TGTGCCAGCAGCTCAATCGGGACAACCTATGGCTACACCTTC.

This clone was seen once. CDR3 nucleotides: TGTGCCAGCAGTTTAGACCGGGACAGGGGAAACTATGGCTACACCTTC. It translates to CASSLDRDRGNYGYTF. The V gene is TRBV28, the J gene TRBJ1-2, with TRBD1 identical over 10 bases. With V trimmed by 2 bases and J by 2 bases, 5 bases remained unmatched. CDR3 length equals 16 residues. The germline gives CDR1 MDHEN, CDR2 SYDVKM.

The chain combines TRBV7-2 with TRBJ1-3, with D possibly matching TRBD1 (6 bases). Germline CDR1 is SGHTA and CDR2 is FQGNSA. Trimming removed 5 bases at V and 4 bases at J, with 9 bases between. The CDR3 runs 13 residues. CDR3: CASSGRGGNTIYF. In nucleotides, the CDR3 is TGTGCCAGCAGCGGCAGGGGAGGAAACACCATATATTTT.

The chain recombines TRBV2 with TRBJ1-2, with TRBD1 as a possible D gene (5 bases). Germline V gives CDR1 SNHLY, CDR2 FYNNEI. The CDR3 extends over 12 amino acids. V was pared by 9 bases and J by 4 bases, with 12 bases between. The CDR3: CASRSRAYGYTF. In DNA, the CDR3 is TGTGCCAGTCGATCCAGGGCCTATGGCTACACCTTC.